This entry lists 15 T cell receptor beta chains sequenced from one sample in a study of blood T cell repertoires in COVID-19. Profiling relied on immunoSEQ multiplex PCR, and the TCRdb table lists in-frame clones only, not all of them. The table includes roughly 320,000 clones, about nine tenths detected once. Sequencing used peripheral blood. Receptors originate from a woman aged 45-60 years with COVID-19, enrolled during active disease.

CDR3 region: CASSLLGAAYNEQFF. The CDR3 nucleotides are TGTGCCAGCAGCTTATTGGGGGCCGCCTACAATGAGCAGTTCTTC. This chain links TRBV7-9 with TRBJ2-1; D might be TRBD1 (6 bases). Germline V gives CDR1 SEHNR, CDR2 FQNEAQ (reference sequence). The CDR3 totals 15 residues. V dropped 2 bases and J dropped 2 bases, with 10 bases sitting between them.

The rearrangement joins TRBV5-1 to TRBJ2-7; TRBD2 agrees at 8 bases. Trimming removed 4 bases from V and 5 bases from J; junction bases left unmatched: 14. The CDR3 consists of 16 residues. Per the germline V gene, CDR1 is SGHRS and CDR2 is YFSETQ. Here the CDR3 DNA reads TGCGCCAGCAGCCCATACGCGGGGGGTGTTAGAAACGAGCAGTACTTC. Protein sequence: CASSPYAGGVRNEQYF.

V gene TRBV4-3 combines with J gene TRBJ2-3, with TRBD2 identical over 9 bases. V dropped 3 bases and J dropped 5; count of bases not matched to a gene: 12. CDR3 size: 17 residues. CDR1 and CDR2 (germline): LGHNA, YSLEER. DNA for the CDR3: TGCGCCAGCAGCCAGGAAGGACGCGGGAGGGCCCTAGATACGCAGTATTTT. Translated: CASSQEGRGRALDTQYF.

V and J are TRBV30 and TRBJ1-3; 7 nucleotides align to TRBD1. Germline CDR1 is GTSNPN and CDR2 is SVGIG (reference sequence). The V and J ends lost 5 bases and 2 bases, in that order; junction bases with no gene match: 3. The CDR3 spans 13 residues. The CDR3 DNA sequence: TGTGCCTGGGGAGACAGGGCTGGAAACACCATATATTTT. It translates to CAWGDRAGNTIYF.

As concerns this clone: Other DNA sequences in the same sample also yield this CDR3. The rearrangement joins TRBV5-4 to TRBJ2-7; 7 bases align to TRBD1. The CDR3 runs 13 residues. Germline assignment: CDR1 SGHNT and CDR2 YYREEE (reference sequence). The ends lost 1 base at V and 5 bases at J; junction bases unmatched: 3. The chain's CDR3 is CASSLRGGNEQYF. In DNA, the CDR3 is TGTGCCAGCAGCTTGAGAGGGGGCAACGAGCAGTACTTC.

In this sample, this clone turned up once. The chain couples TRBV20-1 to TRBJ2-7; tentatively, D is TRBD2 (6 bases). In germline, CDR1 is DFQATT, CDR2 SNEGSKA (reference sequence). V was clipped by 5 bases and J by 6 bases, with 11 bases between them. This CDR3 spans 11 amino acids. CDR3 nucleotides: TGCAGTGCTGGAGGGCGAGGCGAGCAGTACTTC. Translated, it gives CSAGGRGEQYF.

This clone has only one observation. The chain uses TRBV29-1 and TRBJ1-2; TRBD1 agrees at 7 bases. The CDR3 runs 13 residues. The V segment lost 7 bases and the J segment 3 bases; nucleotides outside the gene matches: 8. In germline, CDR1 is SQVTM, CDR2 ANQGSEA. CDR3: CSATTDRDYGYTF. The CDR3 nucleotides are TGCAGCGCCACGACAGACAGGGACTATGGCTACACCTTC.

The chain uses TRBV6-5 and TRBJ2-7, with 8 bases that match TRBD1. Germline CDR1 and CDR2: MNHEY and SVGAGI. The CDR3 totals 13 residues. V shed 7 bases and J 6 bases; nucleotides not matched to a gene: 8. CDR3 in DNA: TGTGCCAGCAAAGCGGCAGGGGGCAGCGAGCAGTACTTC. As protein: CASKAAGGSEQYF.

The chain carries TRBV2 and TRBJ2-5, with TRBD2 matching 10 bases. Germline V gives CDR1 SNHLY, CDR2 FYNNEI. J lost 4 bases, V lost 6 bases, and 11 bases had no gene match. The CDR3 is 16 amino acids. CDR3 protein: CASRIASGRGPETQYF. The CDR3 nucleotides read TGTGCCAGCAGGATAGCTAGCGGGAGAGGTCCAGAGACCCAGTACTTC.

The rearrangement uses TRBV6-4 and TRBJ2-7; TRBD1 matches at 10 bases. The CDR3 length is 16 residues. J lost 2 bases, V lost 1 base, and 5 bases had no gene match. Looked up from germline, CDR1 is MRHNA and CDR2 is SNTAGT. The CDR3 DNA sequence: TGTGCCAGCAGTGACTACGACAGGGGGCAAACCTACGAGCAGTACTTC. Amino acids: CASSDYDRGQTYEQYF.

V and J are TRBV5-1 and TRBJ1-2; D not resolved. V lost 1 base to trimming and J lost 4 bases, with 11 bases between them. Germline CDR1 and CDR2: SGHRS and YFSETQ. CDR3 length: 14 amino acids. For the CDR3, the DNA is TGCGCCAGCAGCTTGTCATTAGATACCTATGGCTACACCTTC. Translating it yields CASSLSLDTYGYTF.

This clone was seen more than once but under ten times. CDR3: CASSDYGTAGEPQHF. Written as DNA, the CDR3 is TGTGCCAGCAGTGACTACGGGACAGCAGGGGAGCCCCAGCATTTT. The V gene is TRBV6-4, the J gene TRBJ1-5; 7 bases line up with TRBD1. CDR1 is MRHNA and CDR2 is SNTAGT in the germline V gene. The junction had 8 bases not matched to a gene; V was cut back by 1 base and J by 8 bases. The CDR3 totals 15 residues.

The genes are TRBV7-9 and TRBJ1-5, with a weak D call TRBD1 (6 bases). V lost 1 base to trimming and J lost 7 bases, with 11 bases between them. This CDR3 region has 14 residues. CDR1 and CDR2 (germline): SEHNR, FQNEAQ (reference sequence). The CDR3 sequence is CASSLGYREQPQHF. DNA for the CDR3: TGTGCCAGCAGCTTAGGATACAGGGAGCAGCCCCAGCATTTT. Based on the CDR3 plus reference TRBV7-9 and TRBJ1-5, the full variable domain is DTGVSQNPRHKITKRGQNVTFRCDPISEHNRLYWYRQTLGQGPEFLTYFQNEAQLEKSRLLSDRFSAERPKGSFSTLEIQRTEQGDSAMYLCASSLGYREQPQHFGDGTRLSIL.

The V gene is TRBV3-1 (or the pseudogene TRBV3-2), the J gene TRBJ2-5; 11 nucleotides match TRBD2. Looked up from germline, CDR1 is LGHDT and CDR2 is YNNKEL (reference sequence). After removal of 4 bases from V and 5 bases from J, the junction contained 6 bases not matched to a gene. CDR3 size: 15 residues. CDR3 in amino acids: CASSLSGRAMETQYF. The CDR3 DNA reads as TGTGCCAGCAGCCTTAGCGGGAGGGCCATGGAGACCCAGTACTTC.

The V and J genes are TRBV7-8 and TRBJ1-1; D gene ambiguous. The ends were cut back, 0 bases at V and 5 bases at J, with 10 bases in the middle. The CDR3 covers 14 residues. In germline, CDR1 is SGHVS, CDR2 FQNEAQ. The CDR3: CASSLAGVQTEAFF. Here the CDR3 DNA reads TGTGCCAGCAGCTTAGCCGGGGTTCAGACTGAAGCTTTCTTT.